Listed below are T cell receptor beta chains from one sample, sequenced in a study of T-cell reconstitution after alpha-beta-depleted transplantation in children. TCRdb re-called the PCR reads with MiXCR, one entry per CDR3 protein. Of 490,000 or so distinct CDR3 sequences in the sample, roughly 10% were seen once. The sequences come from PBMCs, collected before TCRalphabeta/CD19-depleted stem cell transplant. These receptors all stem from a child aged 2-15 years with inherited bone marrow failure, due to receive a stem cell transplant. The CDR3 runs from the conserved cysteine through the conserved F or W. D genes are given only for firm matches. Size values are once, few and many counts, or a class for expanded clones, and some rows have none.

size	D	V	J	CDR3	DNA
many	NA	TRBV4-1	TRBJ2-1	CASSQEATPNEQFF	TGCGCCAGCAGCCAAGAAGCGACCCCTAATGAGCAGTTCTTC
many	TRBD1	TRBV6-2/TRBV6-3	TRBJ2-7	CASCRDRAYEQYF	TGTGCCAGCTGCCGGGACAGGGCCTACGAGCAGTACTTC
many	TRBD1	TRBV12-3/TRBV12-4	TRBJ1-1	CASKGQLNTEAFF	TGTGCCAGCAAGGGACAGTTGAACACTGAAGCTTTCTTT
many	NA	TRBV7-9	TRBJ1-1	CASSLDRRMNTEAFF	TGTGCCAGCAGCTTAGACAGGCGAATGAACACTGAAGCTTTCTTT
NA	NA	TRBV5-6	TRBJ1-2	CASSLGQNYGYAF	TGTGCCAGCAGCTTGGGACAAAACTATGGCTACGCCTTC
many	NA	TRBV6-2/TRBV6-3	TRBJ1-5	CASSYHRLPGQPQHF	TGTGCCAGCAGTTATCATCGCCTCCCGGGTCAGCCCCAGCATTTT
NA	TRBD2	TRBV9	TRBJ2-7	CASSVRGSGYEQYF	TGTGCCAGCAGCGTTCGCGGGAGTGGCTACGAGCAGTACTTC
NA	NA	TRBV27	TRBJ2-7	CASSQRSPYEQYF	TGTGCCAGCAGCCAGCGGAGCCCCTACGAGCAGTACTTC
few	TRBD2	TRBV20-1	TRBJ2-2	CSARDLIAGLTGELFF	TGCAGTGCTAGAGATCTTATAGCGGGACTCACCGGGGAGCTGTTTTTT
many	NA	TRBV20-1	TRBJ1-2	CSASAGYTF	TGCAGTGCTAGCGCCGGCTACACCTTC
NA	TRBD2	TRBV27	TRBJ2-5	CASSGLAGDFREETQYF	TGTGCCAGCAGTGGACTAGCGGGAGATTTTAGAGAAGAGACCCAGTACTTC
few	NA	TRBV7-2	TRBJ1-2	CASSPPLGISNYGYTF	TGTGCCAGCAGCCCCCCTCTCGGGATATCTAACTATGGCTACACCTTC
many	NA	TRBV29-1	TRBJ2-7	CSVLIGSSYEQYF	TGCAGCGTCCTGATAGGGTCGAGCTACGAGCAGTACTTC
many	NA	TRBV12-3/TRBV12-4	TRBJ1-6	CASSYSRDGNSPLHF	TGTGCCAGCAGTTACAGCCGGGACGGGAATTCACCCCTCCACTTT
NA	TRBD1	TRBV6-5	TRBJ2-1	CASSYSLGDSHINEQFF	TGTGCCAGCAGTTACTCGCTAGGGGACAGCCACATCAATGAGCAGTTCTTC
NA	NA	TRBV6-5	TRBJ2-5	CASSYSAPGETQYF	TGTGCCAGCAGTTACTCGGCCCCCGGAGAGACCCAGTACTTC
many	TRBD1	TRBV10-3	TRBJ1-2	CAISPPRDRGLFYTF	TGTGCCATCAGTCCACCTCGGGACAGAGGCCTATTCTACACCTTC
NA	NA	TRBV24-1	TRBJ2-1	CATSDWAGYNEQFF	TGTGCCACCAGTGATTGGGCCGGCTACAATGAGCAGTTCTTC
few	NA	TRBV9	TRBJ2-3	CASSGAISTDTQYF	TGTGCCAGCAGCGGGGCTATTAGCACAGATACGCAGTATTTT
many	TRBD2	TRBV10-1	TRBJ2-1	CATSALGTSAPSSYNEQFF	TGCGCCACCAGCGCCCTCGGGACTAGCGCTCCCAGCTCCTACAATGAGCAGTTCTTC
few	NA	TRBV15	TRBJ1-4	CATSEGATNEKLFF	TGTGCCACCAGCGAGGGGGCAACTAATGAAAAACTGTTTTTT
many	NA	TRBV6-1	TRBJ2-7	CASSERGARYEQYF	TGTGCCAGCAGTGAACGGGGGGCTCGCTACGAGCAGTACTTC
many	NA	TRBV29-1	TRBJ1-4	CSVSRTVAWEKLFF	TGCAGCGTTAGCCGGACAGTGGCGTGGGAAAAACTGTTTTTT
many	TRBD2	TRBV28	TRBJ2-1	CASSFIGGGTYNEQFF	TGTGCCAGCAGTTTTATTGGCGGGGGAACCTACAATGAGCAGTTCTTC
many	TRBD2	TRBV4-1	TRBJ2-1	CASSIRLAVYNEQFF	TGCGCCAGCAGCATCCGACTAGCGGTTTACAATGAGCAGTTCTTC
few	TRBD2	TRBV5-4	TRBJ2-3	CASSLPSGRTLYF	TGTGCCAGCAGCTTGCCCAGCGGGAGAACCCTGTATTTT
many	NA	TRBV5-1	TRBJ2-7	CASSPLGSYEQYF	TGCGCCAGCAGCCCCCTGGGGTCCTACGAGCAGTACTTC
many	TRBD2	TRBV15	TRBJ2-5	CATSRAFFQTLAGPGGTQYF	TGTGCCACCAGCAGAGCTTTTTTCCAGACTCTAGCGGGGCCAGGGGGGACCCAGTACTTC
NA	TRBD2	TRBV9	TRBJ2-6	CASSDRTSYPGANVLTF	TGTGCCAGCAGCGACCGGACTAGCTATCCTGGGGCCAACGTCCTGACTTTC